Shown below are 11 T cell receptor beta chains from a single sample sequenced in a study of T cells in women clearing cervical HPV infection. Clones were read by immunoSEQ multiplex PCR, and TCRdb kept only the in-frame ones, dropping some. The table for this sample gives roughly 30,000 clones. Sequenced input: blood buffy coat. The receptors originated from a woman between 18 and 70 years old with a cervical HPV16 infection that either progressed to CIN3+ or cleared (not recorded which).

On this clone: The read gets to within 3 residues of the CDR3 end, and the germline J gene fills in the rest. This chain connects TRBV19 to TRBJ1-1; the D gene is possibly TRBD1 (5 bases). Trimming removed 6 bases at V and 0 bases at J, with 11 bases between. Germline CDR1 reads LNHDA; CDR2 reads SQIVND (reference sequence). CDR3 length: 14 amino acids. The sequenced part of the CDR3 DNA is TGTGCCAGTAGCCCTACGGACATGAACACTGAA. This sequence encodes CASSPTDMNTE. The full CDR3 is CASSPTDMNTEAFF.

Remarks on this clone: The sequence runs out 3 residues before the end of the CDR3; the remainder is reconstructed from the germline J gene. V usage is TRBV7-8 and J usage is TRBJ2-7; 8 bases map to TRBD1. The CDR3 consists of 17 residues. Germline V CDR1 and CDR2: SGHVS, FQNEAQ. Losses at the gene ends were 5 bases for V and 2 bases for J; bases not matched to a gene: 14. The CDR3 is CASSPGTIGTGPYEQYF. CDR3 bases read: TGTGCCAGCAGCCCGGGAACCATCGGGACAGGTCCCTACGAG.

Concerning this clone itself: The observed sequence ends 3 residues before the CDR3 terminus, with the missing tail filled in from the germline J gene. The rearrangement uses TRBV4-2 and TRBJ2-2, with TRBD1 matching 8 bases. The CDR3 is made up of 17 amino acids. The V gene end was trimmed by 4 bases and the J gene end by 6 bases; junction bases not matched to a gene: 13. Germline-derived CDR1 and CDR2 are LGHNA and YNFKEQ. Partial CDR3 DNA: TGTGCCAGCAGCCGTCCGGGACAGGTGGGATTAGCCGGGGAG. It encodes CASSRPGQVGLAGE. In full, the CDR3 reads CASSRPGQVGLAGELFF.

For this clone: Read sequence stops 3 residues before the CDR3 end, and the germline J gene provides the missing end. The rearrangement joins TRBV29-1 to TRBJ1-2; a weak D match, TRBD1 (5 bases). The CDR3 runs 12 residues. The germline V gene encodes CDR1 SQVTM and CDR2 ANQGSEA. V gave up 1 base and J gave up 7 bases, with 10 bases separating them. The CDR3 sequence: CSVEAFGGGYTF. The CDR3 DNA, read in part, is TGCAGCGTTGAAGCTTTCGGGGGTGGC.

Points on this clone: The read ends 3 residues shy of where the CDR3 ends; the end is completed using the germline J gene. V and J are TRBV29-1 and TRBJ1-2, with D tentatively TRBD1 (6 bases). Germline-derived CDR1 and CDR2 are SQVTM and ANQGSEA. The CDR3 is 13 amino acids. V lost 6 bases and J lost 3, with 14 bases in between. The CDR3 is CSVWTVSHYGYTF. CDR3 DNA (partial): TGCAGCGTCTGGACAGTTTCTCACTATGGC.

The DNA read from the CDR3 is TGCAGTGCTAGAGGACCCCAGACAAGCTCCTACAATGAG. It specifies CSARGPQTSSYNE. The CDR3 as a whole reads CSARGPQTSSYNEQFF. The chain couples TRBV20-1 to TRBJ2-1, with unresolved D. The read ends 3 residues shy of where the CDR3 ends; the end is completed using the germline J gene. With 1 base removed from V and 0 bases from J, the gap between germline ends came to 13 bases. Germline loops: CDR1 DFQATT, CDR2 SNEGSKA (reference sequence). The CDR3 has 16 residues.

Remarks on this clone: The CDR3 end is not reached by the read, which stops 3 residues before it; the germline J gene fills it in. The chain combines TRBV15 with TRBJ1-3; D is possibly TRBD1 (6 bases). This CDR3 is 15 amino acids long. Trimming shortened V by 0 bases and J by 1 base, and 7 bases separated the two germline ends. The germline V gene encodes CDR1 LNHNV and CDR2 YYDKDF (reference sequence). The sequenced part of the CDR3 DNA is TGTGCCACCAGCAGAGAAACAGGGTCTGGAAACACC. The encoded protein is CATSRETGSGNT. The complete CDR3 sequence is CATSRETGSGNTIYF. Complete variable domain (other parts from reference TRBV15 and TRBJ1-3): DAMVIQNPRYQVTQFGKPVTLSCSQTLNHNVMYWYQQKSSQAPKLLFHYYDKDFNNEADTPDNFQSRRPNTSFCFLDIRSPGLGDTAMYLCATSRETGSGNTIYFGEGSWLTVV.

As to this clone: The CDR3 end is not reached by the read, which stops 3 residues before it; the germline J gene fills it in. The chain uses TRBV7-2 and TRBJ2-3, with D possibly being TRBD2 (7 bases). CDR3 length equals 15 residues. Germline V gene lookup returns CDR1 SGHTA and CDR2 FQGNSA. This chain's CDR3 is CASSFYPGGRETQYF. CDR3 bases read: TGTGCCAGCAGCTTTTATCCGGGGGGCCGAGAGACG.

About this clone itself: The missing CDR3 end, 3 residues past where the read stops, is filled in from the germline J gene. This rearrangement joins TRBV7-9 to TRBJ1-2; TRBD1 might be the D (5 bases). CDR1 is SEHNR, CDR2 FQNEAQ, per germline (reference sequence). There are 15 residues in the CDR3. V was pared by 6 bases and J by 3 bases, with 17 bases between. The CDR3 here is CASRGRIEFDYGYTF. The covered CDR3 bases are TGTGCCAGCAGGGGGCGGATTGAGTTCGACTATGGC.

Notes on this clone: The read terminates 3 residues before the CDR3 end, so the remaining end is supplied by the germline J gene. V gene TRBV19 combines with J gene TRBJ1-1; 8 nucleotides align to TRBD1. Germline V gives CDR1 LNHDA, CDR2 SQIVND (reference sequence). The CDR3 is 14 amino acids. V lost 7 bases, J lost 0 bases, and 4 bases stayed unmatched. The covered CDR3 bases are TGTGCCAGTACGGACAGGGCCATGAACACTGAA. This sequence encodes CASTDRAMNTE. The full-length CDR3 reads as CASTDRAMNTEAFF.

The CDR3 loop reads CSARRQGWANVLTF. The sequenced part of the CDR3 DNA is TGCAGTGCCCGACGGCAGGGATGGGCCAACGTC. This chain links TRBV20-1 with TRBJ2-6; the D gene is possibly TRBD1 (5 bases). Read coverage stops 3 residues before the CDR3 terminus; the germline J gene supplies the remainder. Germline CDR1 reads DFQATT; CDR2 reads SNEGSKA (reference sequence). The CDR3 extends over 14 amino acids. The V end was cut by 6 bases, the J end by 5 bases, with 14 bases between.